This T cell receptor beta chain was documented in a study of identical twins listed by TCRdb under 2016. Looking at the study overall: The study deep-sequenced TCR alpha and beta repertoires from monozygotic twins, unrelated adults of various ages and cord blood to test whether fetal clonotypes persist. To rule out contamination, the twin experiments were replicated at different times with different library preparation protocols.

With regard to this clonotype: Its antigen has not been determined. One end of the junction varies from germline; a read error may be responsible.

Libraries were built with 5' RACE. Instrument used: Illumina HiSeq 2000. A universal primer binding site was introduced by template switching, and a unique molecular identifier was present in the final cDNA, enabling accurate counting of TCR cDNA molecules. Specific primers in the conserved constant-segment region were used to synthesize first-strand cDNA for TCR alpha and beta chains. To control for contamination, every cDNA library carried two barcodes: a SMART-Mk sample barcode plus Illumina barcodes. TruSeq adapter sequences along with Illumina sample barcodes were introduced in two successive PCR steps. TCR alpha and beta cDNA libraries were sequenced on the Illumina HiSeq platform with custom primers. The paper's processing steps were these. Raw reads were processed with MiGEC to extract unique molecular identifiers, and MiXCR was used to determine CDR3 positions. Recombination models were inferred per individual with the repgenHMM and IGoR tools using an EM algorithm. The tcR package in R was used for shared clonotype analysis, with sharing normalized by the product of cloneset sizes. Out-of-frame nonproductive sequences were analyzed to study raw recombination free of thymic and clonal selection effects. TCRdb's own reprocessing of the public reads used fastp at Q25 and MiXCR and kept productive beta chains. One record per CDR3 amino acid sequence lists the most common genes and DNA. TCRdb assigned the V and J calls; the authors' analysis was not used. Recorded for this sample are around 690,000 distinct CDR3 sequences; around 21% of them occurred a single time. In total, the top ten clones hold roughly 4.3% of the sample.

CDR1 and CDR2, per the germline V gene, are MNHEY and SVGAGI. From cysteine to phenylalanine, the CDR3 is 16 amino acids long. Kept here is only the CDR3 DNA, which spans 48 bases and is read in frame from base 1. Results and caveats for the whole study, not just this receptor: Abundant cord blood beta clonotypes carried fewer insertions; young adult naive repertoires showed a weaker similar trend, while memory repertoires showed none. A weaker excess of twin sharing was found in beta out-of-frame sequences because the signal-to-noise ratio was lowered by fewer shared sequences. Compared with coincidental sharing between unrelated individuals, an excess of low generation-probability sequences was observed among out-of-frame TCR alpha sequences shared between twins. Zero-insertion analyses could be partly confounded by invariant T cells such as MAIT and iNKT, although diverse VJ usage argued against such confounding for most clonotypes. Conclusions relied on cross-sectional statistical analysis, since the same donors could not be followed over many years. Recombination models systematically underestimated out-of-frame TCR alpha sharing in monozygotic twins but agreed with sharing between unrelated individuals.

Every donor was a healthy Caucasian. The twin cohort comprised three pairs of female monozygotic twins, all aged roughly 18 to 30 years. RNA for TCR libraries was isolated from peripheral blood mononuclear cells. The same specimen was also included in a second study, on T cells expressing NK-cell markers. The second paper further reports: TCR beta-chain repertoires were profiled in sorted CD3+CD56+NKG2C+, CD3+CD56+NKG2C- and CD3+CD56-NKG2C+ T-cell subsets from several donors. Among the eight sequenced donors, only one was HCMV-seronegative, while the other seven were HCMV-seropositive. To restrict sorting to alphabetaTCR-expressing T cells, an anti-gammadeltaTCR antibody was added in several experiments. For five or six donors, the dominant CD3+CD56+NKG2C+ clonotypes were among the top 10 CD8+ clonotypes and accounted for 1.0-7.0% of CD8+ T cells. Those dominant clonotypes were again the most abundant among CD3+CD56-NKG2C+ cells in a handful of donors, at about 25-60.1%. It remained unclear whether the expanded NKG2C-expressing T cell clones were specific for HCMV antigens. The study sequenced eight donors, all healthy volunteers chosen at random: three men and five women. A commercial ELISA kit detecting HCMV-specific IgG in serum was used to determine HCMV serostatus. Bulk peripheral blood T-cell repertoires were additionally sequenced from unsorted PBMC for about 6 donors. MIGEC handled demultiplexing of the reads and grouping by UMI, while MiTCR was used to assemble and quantify clonotypes. Only TCR cDNA sequences supported by at least two reads were kept to exclude erroneous sequences. The tcR package was used for downstream repertoire analysis, and clonotypes were matched across fractions by CDR3 nucleotide sequence plus V segment. VDJmatch was used to annotate antigen specificity against VDJdb, with one amino acid substitution allowed in CDR3.

The V gene is TRBV6-5 and the J gene is TRBJ2-1, with 8 bases in between that match TRBD1. Sequencing was done on a sample of PBMCs. The clonotype originates from a young woman in good health. The DNA reads TGTGCCAGCAGATACTCTAGCGACAGGGGTACAATAGAGCAGTTCTTC. Its protein reads: CASRYSSDRGTIEQFF.